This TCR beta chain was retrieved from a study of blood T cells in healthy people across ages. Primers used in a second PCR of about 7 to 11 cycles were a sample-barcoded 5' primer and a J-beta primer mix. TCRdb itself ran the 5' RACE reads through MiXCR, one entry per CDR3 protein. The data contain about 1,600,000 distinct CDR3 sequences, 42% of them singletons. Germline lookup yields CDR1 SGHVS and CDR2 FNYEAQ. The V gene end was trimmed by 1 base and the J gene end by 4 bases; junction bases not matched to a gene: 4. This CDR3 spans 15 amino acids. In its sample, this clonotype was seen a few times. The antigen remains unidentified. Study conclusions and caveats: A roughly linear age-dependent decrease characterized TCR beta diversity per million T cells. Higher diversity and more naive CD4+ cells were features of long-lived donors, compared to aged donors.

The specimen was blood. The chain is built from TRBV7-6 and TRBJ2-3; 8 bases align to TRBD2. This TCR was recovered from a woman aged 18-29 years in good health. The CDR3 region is CASSLVAGFPDTQYF. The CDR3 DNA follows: TGTGCCAGCAGCTTAGTAGCGGGATTCCCAGATACGCAGTATTTT.